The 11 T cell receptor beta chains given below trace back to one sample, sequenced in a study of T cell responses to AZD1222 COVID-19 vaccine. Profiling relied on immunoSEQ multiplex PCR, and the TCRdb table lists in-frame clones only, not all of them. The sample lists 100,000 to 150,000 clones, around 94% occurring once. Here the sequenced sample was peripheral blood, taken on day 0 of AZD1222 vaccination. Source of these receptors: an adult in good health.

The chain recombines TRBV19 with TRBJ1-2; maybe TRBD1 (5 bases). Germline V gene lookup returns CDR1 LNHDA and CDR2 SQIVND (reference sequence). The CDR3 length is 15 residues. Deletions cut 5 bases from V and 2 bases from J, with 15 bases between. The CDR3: CASSLTGTLNYGYTF. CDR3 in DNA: TGTGCCAGTAGTCTAACCGGGACGCTCAACTATGGCTACACCTTC. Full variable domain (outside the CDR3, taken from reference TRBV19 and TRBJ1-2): DGGITQSPKYLFRKEGQNVTLSCEQNLNHDAMYWYRQDPGQGLRLIYYSQIVNDFQKGDIAEGYSVSREKKESFPLTVTSAQKNPTAFYLCASSLTGTLNYGYTFGSGTRLTVV.

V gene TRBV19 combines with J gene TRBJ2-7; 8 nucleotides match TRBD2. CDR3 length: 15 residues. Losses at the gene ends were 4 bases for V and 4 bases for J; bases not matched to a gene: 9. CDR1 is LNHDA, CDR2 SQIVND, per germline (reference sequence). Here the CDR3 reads CASSTAGSGSYEQYF. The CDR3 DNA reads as TGTGCCAGTAGTACCGCGGGGAGCGGGAGTTACGAGCAGTACTTC.

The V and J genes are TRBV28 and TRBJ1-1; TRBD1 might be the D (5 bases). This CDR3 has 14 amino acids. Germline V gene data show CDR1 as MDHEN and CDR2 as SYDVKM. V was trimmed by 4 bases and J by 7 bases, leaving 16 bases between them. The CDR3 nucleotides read TGTGCCAGCAGTTGTCAAGGCGCAGGGTGTGAAGCTTTCTTT. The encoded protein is CASSCQGAGCEAFF. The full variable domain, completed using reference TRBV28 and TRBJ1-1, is DVKVTQSSRYLVKRTGEKVFLECVQDMDHENMFWYRQDPGLGLRLIYFSYDVKMKEKGDIPEGYSVSREKKERFSLILESASTNQTSMYLCASSCQGAGCEAFFGQGTRLTVV.

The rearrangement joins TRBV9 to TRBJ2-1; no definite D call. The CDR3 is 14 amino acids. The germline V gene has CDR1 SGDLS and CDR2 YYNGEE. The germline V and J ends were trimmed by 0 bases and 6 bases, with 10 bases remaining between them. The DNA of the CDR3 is TGTGCCAGCAGCGTAGTTCCCAATACCAATGAGCAGTTCTTC. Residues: CASSVVPNTNEQFF.

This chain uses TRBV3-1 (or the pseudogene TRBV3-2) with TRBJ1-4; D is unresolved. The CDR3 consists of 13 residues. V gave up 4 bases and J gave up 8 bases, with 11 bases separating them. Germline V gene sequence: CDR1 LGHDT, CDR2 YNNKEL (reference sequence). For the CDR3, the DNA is TGTGCCAGCAGCCTACGATTCGGGGAAAAACTGTTTTTT. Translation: CASSLRFGEKLFF.

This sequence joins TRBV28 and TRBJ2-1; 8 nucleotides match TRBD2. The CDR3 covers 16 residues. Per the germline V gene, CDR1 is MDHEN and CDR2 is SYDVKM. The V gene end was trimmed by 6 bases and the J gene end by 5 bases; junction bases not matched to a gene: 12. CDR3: CASSNLGLEIDNEQFF. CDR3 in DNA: TGTGCCAGCAGCAACTTGGGACTAGAGATTGACAATGAGCAGTTCTTC.

Here the CDR3 DNA reads TGTGCCATCAGTGAGTGGGGGACAGGCGCGCGCTACACCTTC. Encoded protein: CAISEWGTGARYTF. V gene TRBV10-3 combines with J gene TRBJ1-2, with 8 positions matching TRBD1. Germline V gives CDR1 ENHRY, CDR2 SYGVKD. There are 14 residues in the CDR3. The V segment lost 1 base and the J segment 9 bases; nucleotides outside the gene matches: 7.

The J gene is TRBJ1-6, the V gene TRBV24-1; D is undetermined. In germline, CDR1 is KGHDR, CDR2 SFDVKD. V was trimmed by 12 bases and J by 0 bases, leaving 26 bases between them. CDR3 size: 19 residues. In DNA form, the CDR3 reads TGTGCCCCCAAAGGTGGAGGAGATAATTTGAGCTCCTATAATTCACCCCTCCACTTT. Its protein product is CAPKGGGDNLSSYNSPLHF.

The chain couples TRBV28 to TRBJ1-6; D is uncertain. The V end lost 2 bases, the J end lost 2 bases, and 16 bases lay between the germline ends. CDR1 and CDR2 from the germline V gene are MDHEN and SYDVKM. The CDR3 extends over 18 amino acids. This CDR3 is CASSLRVIVGTYNSPLHF. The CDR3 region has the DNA TGTGCCAGCAGTTTAAGGGTAATAGTAGGGACCTATAATTCACCCCTCCACTTT. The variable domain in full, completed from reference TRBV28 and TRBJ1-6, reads DVKVTQSSRYLVKRTGEKVFLECVQDMDHENMFWYRQDPGLGLRLIYFSYDVKMKEKGDIPEGYSVSREKKERFSLILESASTNQTSMYLCASSLRVIVGTYNSPLHFGNGTRLTVT.

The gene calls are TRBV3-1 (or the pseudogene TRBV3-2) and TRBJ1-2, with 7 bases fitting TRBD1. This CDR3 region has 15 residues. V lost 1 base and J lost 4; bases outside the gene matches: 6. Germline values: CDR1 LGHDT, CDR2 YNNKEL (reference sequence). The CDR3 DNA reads TGTGCCAGCAGCCAAGGGAGGGGGCGCGGCTATGGCTACACCTTC. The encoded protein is CASSQGRGRGYGYTF.

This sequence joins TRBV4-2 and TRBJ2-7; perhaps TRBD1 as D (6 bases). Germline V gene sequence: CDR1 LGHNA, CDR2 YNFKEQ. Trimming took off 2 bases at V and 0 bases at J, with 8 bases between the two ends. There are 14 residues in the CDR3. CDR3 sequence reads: CASSQRDTSYEQYF. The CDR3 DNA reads TGTGCCAGCAGCCAACGGGACACCTCCTACGAGCAGTACTTC.